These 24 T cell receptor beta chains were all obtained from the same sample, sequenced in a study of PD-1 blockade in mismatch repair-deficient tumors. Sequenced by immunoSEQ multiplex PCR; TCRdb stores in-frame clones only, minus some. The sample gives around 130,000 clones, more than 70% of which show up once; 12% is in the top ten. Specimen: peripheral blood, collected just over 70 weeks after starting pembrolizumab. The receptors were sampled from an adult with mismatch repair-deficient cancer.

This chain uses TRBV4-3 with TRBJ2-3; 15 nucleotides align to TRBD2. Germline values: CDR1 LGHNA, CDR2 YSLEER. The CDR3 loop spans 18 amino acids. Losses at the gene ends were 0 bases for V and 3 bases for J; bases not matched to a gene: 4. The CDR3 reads CASSQDPGTSGRTDTQYF. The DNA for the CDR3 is TGCGCCAGCAGCCAAGATCCCGGGACTAGCGGGAGGACAGATACGCAGTATTTT.

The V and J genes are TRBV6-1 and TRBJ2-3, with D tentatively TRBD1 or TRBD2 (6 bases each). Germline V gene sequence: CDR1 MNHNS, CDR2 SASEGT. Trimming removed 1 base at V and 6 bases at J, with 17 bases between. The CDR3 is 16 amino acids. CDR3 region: CASSEGFGGLGDTQYF. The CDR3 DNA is TGTGCCAGCAGTGAAGGGTTCGGGGGCCTGGGGGATACGCAGTATTTT.

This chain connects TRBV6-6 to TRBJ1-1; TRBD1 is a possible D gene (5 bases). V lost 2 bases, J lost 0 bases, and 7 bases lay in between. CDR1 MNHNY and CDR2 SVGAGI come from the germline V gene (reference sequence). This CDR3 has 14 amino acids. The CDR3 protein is CASSYDRVNTEAFF. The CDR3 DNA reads TGTGCCAGCAGTTACGACAGAGTGAACACTGAAGCTTTCTTT.

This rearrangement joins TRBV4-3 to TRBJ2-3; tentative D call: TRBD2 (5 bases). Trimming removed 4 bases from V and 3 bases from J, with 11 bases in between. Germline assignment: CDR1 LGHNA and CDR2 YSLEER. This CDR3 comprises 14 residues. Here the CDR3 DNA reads TGCGCCAGCAGCCCCGGGGATGCTACAGATACGCAGTATTTT. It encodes CASSPGDATDTQYF.

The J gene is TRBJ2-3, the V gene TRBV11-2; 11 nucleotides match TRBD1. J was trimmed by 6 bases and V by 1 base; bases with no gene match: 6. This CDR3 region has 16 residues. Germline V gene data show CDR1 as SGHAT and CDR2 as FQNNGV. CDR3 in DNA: TGTGCCAGCAGCTTAGGGAGGGACAGGGGGAGGGATACGCAGTATTTT. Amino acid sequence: CASSLGRDRGRDTQYF.

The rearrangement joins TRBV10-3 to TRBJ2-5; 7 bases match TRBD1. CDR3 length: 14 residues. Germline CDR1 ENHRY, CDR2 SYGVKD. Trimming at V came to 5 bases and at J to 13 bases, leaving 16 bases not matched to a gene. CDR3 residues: CAISPSQQGTQPYF. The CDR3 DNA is TGTGCCATCAGTCCGAGCCAACAGGGGACCCAACCGTACTTC.

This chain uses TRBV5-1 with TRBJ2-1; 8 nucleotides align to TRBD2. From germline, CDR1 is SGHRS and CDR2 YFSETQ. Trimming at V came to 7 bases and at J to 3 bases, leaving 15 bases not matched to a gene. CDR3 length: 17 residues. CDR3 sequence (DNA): TGCGCCAGCGTCCGAGGGCAAGCGGGAGTTAGCTACAATGAGCAGTTCTTC. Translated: CASVRGQAGVSYNEQFF.

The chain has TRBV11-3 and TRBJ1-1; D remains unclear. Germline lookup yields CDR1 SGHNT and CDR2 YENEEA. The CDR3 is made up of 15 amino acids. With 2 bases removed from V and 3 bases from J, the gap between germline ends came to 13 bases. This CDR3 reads CASSLYTVRDTEAFF. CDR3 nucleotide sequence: TGTGCCAGCAGCTTATACACTGTTAGGGACACTGAAGCTTTCTTT. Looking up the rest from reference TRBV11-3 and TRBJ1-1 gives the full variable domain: EAGVVQSPRYKIIEKKQPVAFWCNPISGHNTLYWYLQNLGQGPELLIRYENEEAVDDSQLPKDRFSAERLKGVDSTLKIQPAELGDSAVYLCASSLYTVRDTEAFFGQGTRLTVV.

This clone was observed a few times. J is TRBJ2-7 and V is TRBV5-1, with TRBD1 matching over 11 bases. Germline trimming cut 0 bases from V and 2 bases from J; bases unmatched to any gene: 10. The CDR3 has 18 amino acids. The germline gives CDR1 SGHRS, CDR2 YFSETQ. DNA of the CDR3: TGCGCCAGCAGCTTGGGTCCCGGGACAGGGGGGAGACCCTACGAGCAGTACTTC. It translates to CASSLGPGTGGRPYEQYF.

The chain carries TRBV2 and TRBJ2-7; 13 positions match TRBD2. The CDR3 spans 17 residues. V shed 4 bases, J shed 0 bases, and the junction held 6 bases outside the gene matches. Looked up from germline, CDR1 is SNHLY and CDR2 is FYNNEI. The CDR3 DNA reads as TGTGCCAGCAGTGTGGGACTAGCGGGAAGCCACTCCTACGAGCAGTACTTC. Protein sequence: CASSVGLAGSHSYEQYF.

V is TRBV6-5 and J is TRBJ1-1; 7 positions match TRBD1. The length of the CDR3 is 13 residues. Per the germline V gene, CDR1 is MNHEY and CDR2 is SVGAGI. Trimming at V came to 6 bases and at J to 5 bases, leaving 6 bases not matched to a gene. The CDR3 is CASRLTQGTEAFF. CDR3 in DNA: TGTGCCAGCAGACTAACACAGGGGACTGAAGCTTTCTTT.

The CDR3 spells CASSYSRSGGRNEQFF. CDR3 coding DNA: TGTGCCAGCAGTTACTCGAGAAGCGGGGGGAGGAATGAGCAGTTCTTC. This chain uses TRBV6-5 with TRBJ2-1; 9 positions match TRBD2. The CDR3 loop spans 16 amino acids. Germline-derived CDR1 and CDR2 are MNHEY and SVGAGI. The J segment lost 7 bases and the V segment lost 0 bases, leaving 7 bases of the junction unmatched.

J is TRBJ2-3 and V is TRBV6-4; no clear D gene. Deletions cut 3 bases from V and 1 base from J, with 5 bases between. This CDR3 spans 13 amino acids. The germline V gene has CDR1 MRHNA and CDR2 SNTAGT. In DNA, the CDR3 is TGTGCCAGCAGTGAGGCGGGCACAGATACGCAGTATTTT. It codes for CASSEAGTDTQYF.

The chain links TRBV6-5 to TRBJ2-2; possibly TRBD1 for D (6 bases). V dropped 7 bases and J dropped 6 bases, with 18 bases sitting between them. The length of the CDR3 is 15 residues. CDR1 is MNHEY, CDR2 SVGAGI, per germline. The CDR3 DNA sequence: TGTGCCAGCAAAAAAAGTACAGGGTGGGCCGGGGAGCTGTTTTTT. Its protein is CASKKSTGWAGELFF.

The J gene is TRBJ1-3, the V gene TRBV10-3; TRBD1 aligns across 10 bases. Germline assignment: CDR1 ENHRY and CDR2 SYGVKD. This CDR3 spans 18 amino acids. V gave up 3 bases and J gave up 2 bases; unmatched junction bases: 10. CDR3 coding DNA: TGTGCCATCAGTGAATGGGGGACAGGGGAAGACCCTGGAAACACCATATATTTT. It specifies CAISEWGTGEDPGNTIYF.

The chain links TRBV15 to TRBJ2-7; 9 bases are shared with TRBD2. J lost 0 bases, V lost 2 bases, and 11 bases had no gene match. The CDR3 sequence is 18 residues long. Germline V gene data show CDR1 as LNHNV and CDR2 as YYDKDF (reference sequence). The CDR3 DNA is TGTGCCACCAGCAGATTCAACTTTAGCGGGAGTGGCTCCTACGAGCAGTACTTC. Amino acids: CATSRFNFSGSGSYEQYF.

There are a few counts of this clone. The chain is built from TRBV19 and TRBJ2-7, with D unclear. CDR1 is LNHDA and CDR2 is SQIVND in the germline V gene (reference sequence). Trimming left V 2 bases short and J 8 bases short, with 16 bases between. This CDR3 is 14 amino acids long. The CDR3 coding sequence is TGTGCCAGTAGTATACAGGACGGATATAGTCAGCAGTACTTC. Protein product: CASSIQDGYSQQYF.

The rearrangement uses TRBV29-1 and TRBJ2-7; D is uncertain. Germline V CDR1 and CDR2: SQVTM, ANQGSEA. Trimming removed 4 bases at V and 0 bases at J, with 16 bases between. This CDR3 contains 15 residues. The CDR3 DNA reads TGCAGCGTTGTGTTTGGTGTGGCCCCCTCCTACGAGCAGTACTTC. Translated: CSVVFGVAPSYEQYF.

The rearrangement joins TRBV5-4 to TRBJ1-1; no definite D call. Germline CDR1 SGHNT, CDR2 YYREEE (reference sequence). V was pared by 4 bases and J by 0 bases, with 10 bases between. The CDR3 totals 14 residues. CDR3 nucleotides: TGTGCCAGCAGCCCCCGGACGGTGAACACTGAAGCTTTCTTT. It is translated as CASSPRTVNTEAFF.

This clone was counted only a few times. Written as DNA, the CDR3 is TGCGCCAGCAGCCAAAGGGACAGGGAGCTTAATGGCTACACCTTC. As protein: CASSQRDRELNGYTF. The V and J genes are TRBV4-1 and TRBJ1-2; 9 bases map to TRBD1. Per germline, CDR1 MGHRA and CDR2 YSYEKL. Trimming cost V 2 bases and J 6 bases; bases outside gene matches: 7. The CDR3 length is 15 residues.

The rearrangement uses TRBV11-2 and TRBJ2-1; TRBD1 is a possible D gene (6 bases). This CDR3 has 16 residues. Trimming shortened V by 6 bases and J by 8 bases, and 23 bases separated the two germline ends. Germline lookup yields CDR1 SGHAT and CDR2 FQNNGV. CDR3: CASRNPGHLRVDEQFF. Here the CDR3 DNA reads TGTGCCAGCAGAAATCCGGGACACCTCAGGGTGGATGAGCAGTTCTTC.

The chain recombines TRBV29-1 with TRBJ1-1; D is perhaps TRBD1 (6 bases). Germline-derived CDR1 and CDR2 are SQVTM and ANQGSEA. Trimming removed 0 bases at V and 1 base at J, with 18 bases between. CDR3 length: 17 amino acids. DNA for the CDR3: TGCAGCGTTGAAGAATGCGGGGCTGAAGGGGGGAACACTGAAGCTTTCTTT. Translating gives CSVEECGAEGGNTEAFF.

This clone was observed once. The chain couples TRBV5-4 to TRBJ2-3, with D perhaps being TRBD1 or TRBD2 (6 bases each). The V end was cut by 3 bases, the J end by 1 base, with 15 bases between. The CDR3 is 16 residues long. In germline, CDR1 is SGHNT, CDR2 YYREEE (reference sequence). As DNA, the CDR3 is TGTGCCAGCAGCTCGGGGGCGGGCCCCGGCACAGATACGCAGTATTTT. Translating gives CASSSGAGPGTDTQYF.

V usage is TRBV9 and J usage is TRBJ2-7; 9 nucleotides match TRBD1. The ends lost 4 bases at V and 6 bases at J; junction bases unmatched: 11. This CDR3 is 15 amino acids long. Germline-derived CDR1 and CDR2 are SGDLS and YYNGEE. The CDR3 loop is CASSPPGTGSPEQYF. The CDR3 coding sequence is TGTGCCAGCAGCCCTCCCGGGACAGGGTCTCCCGAGCAGTACTTC. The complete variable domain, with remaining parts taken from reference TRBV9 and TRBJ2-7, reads DSGVTQTPKHLITATGQRVTLRCSPRSGDLSVYWYQQSLDQGLQFLIQYYNGEERAKGNILERFSAQQFPDLHSELNLSSLELGDSALYFCASSPPGTGSPEQYFGPGTRLTVT.